This T cell receptor beta chain originates from a study of shared clonotypes between healthy human individuals. General study results and limits: Generation probabilities were higher for clonotypes shared across all four sorted-subset donors than for unshared ones.

The repertoire was sequenced with immunoSEQ multiplex PCR; TCRdb's copy has only in-frame clones and lacks some. The table lists 2 million to 2.5 million clones, 95% of them singletons. V was trimmed by 3 bases and J by 1 base, leaving 7 bases between them. Germline V gene sequence: CDR1 MNHNY, CDR2 SVGAGI (reference sequence). This CDR3 comprises 13 residues. Remarks on this clone: Its antigen remains unknown.

Material for sequencing was naive CD4+ T cells sorted from blood. Subset described: CD45RA+ positively selected. This rearrangement joins TRBV6-6 to TRBJ2-7, with unresolved D. This sequence originates from a man between 18 and 35 years old in good health. CDR3 residues: CASSYRVSYEQYF. Written as DNA, the CDR3 is TGTGCCAGCAGTTATAGGGTTTCCTACGAGCAGTACTTC.